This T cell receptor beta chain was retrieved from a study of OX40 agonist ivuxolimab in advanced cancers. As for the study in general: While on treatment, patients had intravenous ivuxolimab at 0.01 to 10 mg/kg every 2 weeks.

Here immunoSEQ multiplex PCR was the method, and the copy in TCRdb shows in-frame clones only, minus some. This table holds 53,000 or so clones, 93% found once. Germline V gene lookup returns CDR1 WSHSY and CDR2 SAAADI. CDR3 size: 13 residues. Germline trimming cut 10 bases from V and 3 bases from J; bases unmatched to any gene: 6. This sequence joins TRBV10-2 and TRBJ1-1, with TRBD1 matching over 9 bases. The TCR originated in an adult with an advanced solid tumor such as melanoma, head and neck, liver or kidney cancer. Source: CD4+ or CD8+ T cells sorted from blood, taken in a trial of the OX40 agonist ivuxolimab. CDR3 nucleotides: TGCGCCACCCTGGACAGGGGAGACACTGAAGCTTTCTTT. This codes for CATLDRGDTEAFF.